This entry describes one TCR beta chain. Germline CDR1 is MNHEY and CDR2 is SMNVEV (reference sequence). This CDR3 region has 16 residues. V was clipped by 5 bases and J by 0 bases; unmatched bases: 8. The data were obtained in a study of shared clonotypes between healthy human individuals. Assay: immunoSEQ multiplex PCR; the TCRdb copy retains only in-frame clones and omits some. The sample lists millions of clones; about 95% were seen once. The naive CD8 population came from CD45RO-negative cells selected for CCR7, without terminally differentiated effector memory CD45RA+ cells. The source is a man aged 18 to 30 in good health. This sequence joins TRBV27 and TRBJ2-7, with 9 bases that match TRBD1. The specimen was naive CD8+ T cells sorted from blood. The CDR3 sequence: CASSQTGGSNSYEQYF. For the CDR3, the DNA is TGTGCCAGCAGTCAGACAGGGGGATCTAACTCCTACGAGCAGTACTTC.